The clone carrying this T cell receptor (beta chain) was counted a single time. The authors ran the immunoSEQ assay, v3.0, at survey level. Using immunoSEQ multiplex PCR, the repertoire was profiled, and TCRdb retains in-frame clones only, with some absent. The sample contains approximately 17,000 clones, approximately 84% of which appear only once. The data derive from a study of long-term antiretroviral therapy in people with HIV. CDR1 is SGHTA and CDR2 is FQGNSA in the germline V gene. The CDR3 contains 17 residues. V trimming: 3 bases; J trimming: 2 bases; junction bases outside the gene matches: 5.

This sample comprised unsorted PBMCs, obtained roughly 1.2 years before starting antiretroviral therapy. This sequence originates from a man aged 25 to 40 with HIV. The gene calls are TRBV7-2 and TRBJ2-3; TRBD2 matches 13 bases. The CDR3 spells CASSFPGLAGITDTQYF. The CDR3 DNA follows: TGTGCCAGCAGCTTCCCGGGACTAGCGGGGATCACAGATACGCAGTATTTT.